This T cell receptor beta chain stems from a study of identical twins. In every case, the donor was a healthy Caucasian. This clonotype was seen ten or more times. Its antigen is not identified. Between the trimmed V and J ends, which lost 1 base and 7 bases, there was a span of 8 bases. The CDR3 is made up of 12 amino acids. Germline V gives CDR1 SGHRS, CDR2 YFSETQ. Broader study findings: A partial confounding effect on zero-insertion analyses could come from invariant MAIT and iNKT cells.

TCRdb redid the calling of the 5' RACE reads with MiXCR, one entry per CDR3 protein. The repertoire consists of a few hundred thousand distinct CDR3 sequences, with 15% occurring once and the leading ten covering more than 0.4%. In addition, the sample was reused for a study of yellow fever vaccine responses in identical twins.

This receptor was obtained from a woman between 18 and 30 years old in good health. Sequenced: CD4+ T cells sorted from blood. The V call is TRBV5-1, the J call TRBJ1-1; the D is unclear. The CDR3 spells CASSLKRGEAFF. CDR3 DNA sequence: TGCGCCAGCAGCTTGAAACGAGGTGAAGCTTTCTTT.